The 31 T cell receptor beta chains below come from one sample, sequenced in a study of blood T cells in healthy people across ages. Then a second PCR, running about 7 to 11 cycles, was carried out with a sample-barcoded 5' primer and a J-beta primer mix. MiXCR, applied by TCRdb to the 5' RACE reads, yields one record per CDR3 protein. This sample has 900,000 to 950,000 distinct CDR3 sequences, with almost 30% found just once. The data were also submitted as part of a second study, on T cells of mothers and their children.

Source material: blood. The receptors come from a woman aged 40 to 50 in good health.

The chain couples TRBV7-9 to TRBJ2-3; D possibly corresponds to TRBD2 (6 bases). Trimming cost V 5 bases and J 2 bases, with 17 bases left between them. Germline values: CDR1 SEHNR, CDR2 FQNEAQ (reference sequence). This CDR3 comprises 16 residues. As DNA, the CDR3 is TGTGCCAGCAGCCCGCAGCGGGCCTCCTTCACAGATACGCAGTATTTT. Translating it yields CASSPQRASFTDTQYF.

This clonotype was seen a handful of times. This chain joins TRBV9 and TRBJ2-1, with 12 bases fitting TRBD1. The closer fit of TRBJ2-7 to the DNA end suggests the J call may be wrong. This CDR3 region has 14 residues. CDR1 and CDR2 from the germline V gene are SGDLS and YYNGEE. This chain's CDR3 is CASTRDRGRNEQYF. CDR3 bases: TGTGCCAGCACCCGGGACAGGGGGCGGAATGAGCAGTACTTC.

The chain is built from TRBV15 and TRBJ2-7; D possibly uses TRBD1 or TRBD2 (5 bases each). Trimming left V 5 bases short and J 0 bases short, with 11 bases between. The germline gives CDR1 LNHNV, CDR2 YYDKDF (reference sequence). The CDR3 length is 14 residues. DNA for the CDR3: TGTGCCACCAGCGGAGGTGGGGGCTCCTACGAGCAGTACTTC. Protein: CATSGGGGSYEQYF.

A remark on this clonotype: The junction shows a germline mismatch at one end, possibly a read error. This rearrangement joins TRBV20-1 to TRBJ1-5, with 9 positions matching TRBD1. The CDR3 is 13 amino acids. CDR1 is DFQATT and CDR2 is SNEGSKA in the germline V gene (reference sequence). This chain's CDR3 is CSAREQGAQPRHF. The CDR3 nucleotides are TGCAGTGCTAGGGAACAGGGGGCACAGCCCCGGCATTTT.

This clonotype was counted only a few times. This chain uses TRBV7-9 with TRBJ2-5, with 11 bases aligning to TRBD2. The V segment lost 5 bases and the J segment 2 bases; nucleotides outside the gene matches: 16. CDR1 and CDR2 from the germline V gene are SEHNR and FQNEAQ (reference sequence). The CDR3 is 19 amino acids. The CDR3 is CASSPGRLAGHLPQETQYF. DNA for the CDR3: TGTGCCAGCAGCCCCGGTAGACTAGCGGGGCACCTTCCTCAAGAGACCCAGTACTTC.

The chain joins TRBV28 to TRBJ2-3; D is undetermined. Trimming cost V 4 bases and J 1 base, with 12 bases left between them. The germline V gene has CDR1 MDHEN and CDR2 SYDVKM. The CDR3 runs 15 residues. In DNA, the CDR3 is TGTGCCAGCAGTTCCCAGTCCTTGGGCACAGATACGCAGTATTTT. It is translated as CASSSQSLGTDTQYF. Drawing the rest from reference TRBV28 and TRBJ2-3, the complete variable domain is DVKVTQSSRYLVKRTGEKVFLECVQDMDHENMFWYRQDPGLGLRLIYFSYDVKMKEKGDIPEGYSVSREKKERFSLILESASTNQTSMYLCASSSQSLGTDTQYFGPGTRLTVL.

The chain combines TRBV9 with TRBJ2-2; D call uncertain. The CDR3 contains 15 residues. Trimming pared 0 bases from V and 8 bases from J, leaving 14 bases between. The V gene's germline CDR1 is SGDLS and CDR2 YYNGEE. The DNA of the CDR3 is TGTGCCAGCAGCGTAGATAGGGTGGCCTCTGGGGAGCTGTTTTTT. Protein: CASSVDRVASGELFF.

This clonotype was recorded at least ten times. The J gene is TRBJ2-7, the V gene TRBV7-8; D remains ambiguous. Germline-derived CDR1 and CDR2 are SGHVS and FQNEAQ. The V end was cut by 4 bases, the J end by 9 bases, with 16 bases between. The CDR3 is 13 amino acids. For the CDR3, the DNA is TGTGCCAGCAGCTCCTTTGGGCTAGTCAGGCAGTACTTC. Translated: CASSSFGLVRQYF.

The chain couples TRBV5-1 to TRBJ2-7; D is perhaps TRBD2 (6 bases). Germline-derived CDR1 and CDR2 are SGHRS and YFSETQ. Trimming took off 4 bases at V and 7 bases at J, with 27 bases between the two ends. The CDR3 totals 17 residues. CDR3 DNA: TGCGCCAGCAGCCCGGGGTTAGGGCGGGAATCGGACAATGAGCAGTACTTC. It is translated as CASSPGLGRESDNEQYF. The variable domain in full, with the rest retrieved from reference TRBV5-1 and TRBJ2-7, is KAGVTQTPRYLIKTRGQQVTLSCSPISGHRSVSWYQQTPGQGLQFLFEYFSETQRNKGNFPGRFSGRQFSNSRSEMNVSTLELGDSALYLCASSPGLGRESDNEQYFGPGTRLTVT.

This chain joins TRBV4-1 and TRBJ2-5; TRBD2 aligns across 9 bases. V shed 0 bases and J 5 bases; nucleotides not matched to a gene: 10. The CDR3 length is 17 residues. CDR1 and CDR2 from the germline V gene are MGHRA and YSYEKL. In DNA form, the CDR3 reads TGCGCCAGCAGCCAAGATCCCAGCGGGGGGAATGTGGAGACCCAGTACTTC. It encodes CASSQDPSGGNVETQYF.

This chain uses TRBV7-9 with TRBJ2-3; the match to TRBD2 covers 12 bases. The V gene end was trimmed by 4 bases and the J gene end by 1 base; junction bases not matched to a gene: 9. This CDR3 is 18 amino acids long. Germline loops: CDR1 SEHNR, CDR2 FQNEAQ (reference sequence). CDR3 sequence (DNA): TGTGCCAGCAGCTCCCGTCGACTAGCGGGGGTTGGCACAGATACGCAGTATTTT. Translation gives CASSSRRLAGVGTDTQYF.

Of note for this clonotype: A single base separates this from a much larger clone, so it may be a read error. The CDR3 nucleotides read TGCGCCGGAGCAGATGGCGGTGGAACCTGCGAGCAGTACTTC. Protein sequence: CAGADGGGTCEQYF. This rearrangement joins TRBV10-2 to TRBJ2-4; D gene uncertain. The closer fit of TRBJ2-7 to the DNA end suggests the J call may be wrong. There are 14 residues in the CDR3. CDR1 and CDR2 (germline): WSHSY, SAAADI.

This clonotype was seen repeatedly, ten times or more. The germline gene is not matched at one end of the junction; a read error may be the cause. The chain employs TRBV29-1 and TRBJ2-6; D may be TRBD1 (6 bases). The CDR3 has 15 residues. The germline gives CDR1 SQVTM, CDR2 ANQGSEA. The DNA of the CDR3 is TGCAGCGCACAGGGAGATTTGGCTGGGGCCAACATCCTGACTTTC. It translates to CSAQGDLAGANILTF. Looking up the rest from reference TRBV29-1 and TRBJ2-6 gives the full variable domain: SAVISQKPSRDICQRGTSLTIQCQVDSQVTMMFWYRQQPGQSLTLIATANQGSEATYESGFVIDKFPISRPNLTFSTLTVSNMSPEDSSIYLCSAQGDLAGANILTFGAGSRLTVL.

At least ten counts were recorded for this clonotype. This rearrangement joins TRBV9 to TRBJ2-3; no definite D call. Trimming took 0 bases from V and 4 from J, leaving 3 bases between them. The CDR3 spans 12 residues. CDR1 and CDR2 from the germline V gene are SGDLS and YYNGEE. CDR3 sequence: CASSVVSDTQYF. CDR3 DNA sequence: TGTGCCAGCAGCGTAGTTTCAGATACGCAGTATTTT.

V gene TRBV18 combines with J gene TRBJ1-6; TRBD1 agrees at 9 bases. CDR3 length: 16 residues. Germline V gene lookup returns CDR1 KGHSH and CDR2 LQKENI. J was trimmed by 9 bases and V by 4 bases; bases with no gene match: 10. CDR3 protein: CASSRGTGTSASPLHF. The CDR3, as DNA: TGTGCCAGCTCACGCGGGACAGGGACATCCGCTTCACCCCTCCACTTT.

This clonotype has just a few counts. Given a much more abundant clone one base away, this may be a read error. The chain links TRBV7-2 to TRBJ2-6; no firm D call. This CDR3 contains 14 residues. Germline assignment: CDR1 SGHTA and CDR2 FQGNSA. CDR3 amino acids: CANNPSSEANVLTF. Written as DNA, the CDR3 is TGTGCCAACAACCCGAGCTCTGAGGCCAACGTCCTGACTTTC.

The chain uses TRBV7-2 and TRBJ1-6; maybe TRBD1 (6 bases). The germline V and J ends were trimmed by 2 bases and 8 bases, with 13 bases remaining between them. Per germline, CDR1 SGHTA and CDR2 FQGNSA. CDR3 length: 15 amino acids. The CDR3 here is CASSLTSRGYSPLHF. DNA for the CDR3: TGTGCCAGCAGCTTAACTTCAAGGGGGTATTCACCCCTCCACTTT.

This clonotype was recorded many times. This chain connects TRBV15 to TRBJ1-4; D is unclear. Germline V gene data show CDR1 as LNHNV and CDR2 as YYDKDF (reference sequence). V dropped 0 bases and J dropped 7 bases, with 12 bases sitting between them. This CDR3 has 15 residues. The CDR3 loop reads CATSRDRLKSEKLFF. DNA for the CDR3: TGTGCCACCAGCAGAGACAGGCTAAAGAGTGAAAAACTGTTTTTT.

This chain links TRBV12-3 or TRBV12-4 with TRBJ1-1, with D unclear. The CDR3 has 13 amino acids. V was clipped by 6 bases and J by 8 bases, with 16 bases between them. CDR3 amino acids: CASSDVGRKEAFF. DNA of the CDR3: TGTGCCAGCAGCGACGTTGGACGGAAAGAAGCTTTCTTT.

The chain carries TRBV4-3 and TRBJ1-2; TRBD1 might be the D (5 bases). Trimming removed 0 bases from V and 5 bases from J, with 13 bases in between. CDR3 length: 15 amino acids. Looked up from germline, CDR1 is LGHNA and CDR2 is YSLEER. The chain's CDR3 is CASSQDWQGAYGYTF. CDR3 nucleotide sequence: TGCGCCAGCAGCCAAGATTGGCAAGGGGCGTATGGCTACACCTTC.

A remark on this clonotype: This could be a read error, since a much larger clone is one nucleotide away. The V call is TRBV2, the J call TRBJ1-2, with D possibly being TRBD1 (5 bases). There are 13 residues in the CDR3. CDR1 SNHLY and CDR2 FYNNEI come from the germline V gene. Written as DNA, the CDR3 is TGTGCCGGCAGCCCCGACAGTAACTATGGCTACACCTTC. It is translated as CAGSPDSNYGYTF.

Turning to this clonotype: One junction end does not reproduce the germline sequence, and a read error may be involved. The rearrangement uses TRBV11-1 and TRBJ2-3; D may correspond to TRBD1 or TRBD2 (5 bases each). Germline V gene sequence: CDR1 SGHAT, CDR2 FQDESV (reference sequence). The CDR3 loop spans 14 amino acids. CDR3 amino acids: CAGSPGTFTDTQYF. The CDR3 DNA is TGTGCCGGCAGTCCCGGGACCTTCACAGATACGCAGTATTTT.

This clonotype was detected many times. Germline is not matched at one junction end, which may reflect a read error. The genes are TRBV7-7 and TRBJ2-1, with D tentatively TRBD2 (5 bases). CDR3 size: 16 residues. Germline-derived CDR1 and CDR2 are SSHAT and FNYEAQ (reference sequence). The CDR3 loop is CASSLAPSSSYNEQFF. The CDR3 bases are TGTGCTAGCAGCTTAGCGCCTAGCAGTAGTTACAATGAGCAGTTCTTC.

The chain has TRBV30 and TRBJ2-2, with 11 bases aligning to TRBD1. Germline CDR1 and CDR2: GTSNPN and SVGIG (reference sequence). The CDR3 length is 14 residues. Trimming removed 8 bases from V and 3 bases from J; junction bases left unmatched: 5. The CDR3 here is CALRTGGYTGELFF. CDR3 nucleotide sequence: TGTGCCCTTCGGACAGGGGGCTACACCGGGGAGCTGTTTTTT.

The J gene is TRBJ1-2, the V gene TRBV5-1, with a weak D call TRBD1 (5 bases). This CDR3 spans 15 amino acids. Germline lookup yields CDR1 SGHRS and CDR2 YFSETQ. V was cut by 0 bases and J by 4 bases, with 13 bases left in between. DNA for the CDR3: TGCGCCAGCAGCTTGGAGCGGGGGGTGTCCTATGGCTACACCTTC. This translates into CASSLERGVSYGYTF.

This clonotype was picked up many times. V usage is TRBV5-1 and J usage is TRBJ2-1; D remains unclear. CDR3 length: 13 amino acids. The germline CDR1 and CDR2 sequences are SGHRS and YFSETQ. Trimming removed 4 bases from V and 2 bases from J, with 7 bases in between. The CDR3 spells CASSRDTYNEQFF. The CDR3 DNA is TGCGCCAGCAGCCGAGACACCTACAATGAGCAGTTCTTC. The variable domain in full, completed from reference TRBV5-1 and TRBJ2-1, reads KAGVTQTPRYLIKTRGQQVTLSCSPISGHRSVSWYQQTPGQGLQFLFEYFSETQRNKGNFPGRFSGRQFSNSRSEMNVSTLELGDSALYLCASSRDTYNEQFFGPGTRLTVL.

The gene calls are TRBV6-5 and TRBJ2-1; TRBD2 is a possible D gene (7 bases). Deletions cut 0 bases from V and 4 bases from J, with 16 bases between. The germline CDR1 and CDR2 sequences are MNHEY and SVGAGI. CDR3 length: 17 amino acids. CDR3 DNA: TGTGCCAGCAGTTACTCGATCTGGGGGGGGCCTTACAATGAGCAGTTCTTC. It translates to CASSYSIWGGPYNEQFF.

J is TRBJ1-5 and V is TRBV6-2 or TRBV6-3; TRBD1 is a possible D gene (6 bases). Germline V gene sequence: CDR1 MNHEY, CDR2 SVGEGT. V was shortened by 0 bases and J by 7 bases, with 16 bases between the two germline ends. The CDR3 contains 16 residues. The CDR3 here is CASSYSPLQGWQPQHF. Here the CDR3 DNA reads TGTGCCAGCAGTTACTCGCCCCTACAGGGTTGGCAGCCCCAGCATTTT.

This clonotype has ten or more counts. This chain joins TRBV9 and TRBJ1-1, with TRBD1 as a possible D gene (5 bases). Trimming removed 2 bases from V and 1 base from J, with 9 bases in between. Germline CDR1 and CDR2: SGDLS and YYNGEE. CDR3 length equals 14 residues. Here the CDR3 reads CASSVTTGNTEAFF. CDR3 DNA sequence: TGTGCCAGCAGCGTGACAACAGGGAACACTGAAGCTTTCTTT.

The chain joins TRBV7-3 to TRBJ2-3; D remains ambiguous. The CDR3 covers 13 residues. Germline V gene lookup returns CDR1 SGHTA and CDR2 FQGTGA. The V and J ends lost 5 bases and 3 bases respectively, with 9 bases between them. The CDR3 region has the DNA TGTGCCAGCAGCCCCCATCCTACAGATACGCAGTATTTT. Protein product: CASSPHPTDTQYF. The whole variable domain, filled in from reference TRBV7-3 and TRBJ2-3, reads GAGVSQTPSNKVTEKGKYVELRCDPISGHTALYWYRQSLGQGPEFLIYFQGTGAADDSGLPNDRFFAVRPEGSVSTLKIQRTERGDSAVYLCASSPHPTDTQYFGPGTRLTVL.

The chain couples TRBV2 to TRBJ2-1, with a tentative D call TRBD1 (6 bases). Trimming stripped 5 bases from V and 0 bases from J, with 11 bases between. Germline CDR1 is SNHLY and CDR2 is FYNNEI. CDR3 length equals 15 residues. The CDR3 bases are TGTGCCAGCAGTTGGGACACCAGCTCCTACAATGAGCAGTTCTTC. Translation: CASSWDTSSYNEQFF.